Listed below are T cell receptor beta chains from one sample, sequenced in a study of T cells in localized non-small cell lung cancer. Sequencing used immunoSEQ multiplex PCR; TCRdb keeps in-frame clones, though not all of them. Among 86,000 or so clones listed, 84% were seen once. This specimen consisted of peripheral blood, obtained before any cancer treatment. Source of these receptors: a man aged 35-75 years with stage I lung adenocarcinoma. CDR3s include the opening cysteine and the closing phenylalanine or tryptophan. The order of the fields is J gene, CDR3 length, D gene, clone size, V gene, CDR3 DNA, CDR3 protein. A D gene is named only where the DNA matches it firmly. A clone size is listed for some rows: how often the clone was seen (once, few, many), or a class if it is expanded.

j_call: TRBJ2-3; cdr3_length: 19; d_call: TRBD2; clone_size: .; v_call: TRBV14; cdr3_nt: TGTGCCAGCAGCCGATCAGCGATTGTAGCGGGGGGGGTAGCAGATACGCAGTATTTT; cdr3_aa: CASSRSAIVAGGVADTQYF
j_call: TRBJ2-7; cdr3_length: 14; d_call: .; clone_size: .; v_call: TRBV7-2; cdr3_nt: TGTGCCAGCAGCTTAATCCCCGGAACAGGCGAGCAGTACTTC; cdr3_aa: CASSLIPGTGEQYF
j_call: TRBJ1-5; cdr3_length: 12; d_call: .; clone_size: .; v_call: TRBV18; cdr3_nt: TGTGCCAGCTCGGGTAGCAATCAGCCCCAGCATTTT; cdr3_aa: CASSGSNQPQHF
j_call: TRBJ1-2; cdr3_length: 15; d_call: .; clone_size: .; v_call: TRBV10-3; cdr3_nt: TGTGCCATCAGAAATGCCGGGTATCCTAACTATGGCTACACCTTC; cdr3_aa: CAIRNAGYPNYGYTF
j_call: TRBJ2-2; cdr3_length: 15; d_call: TRBD2; clone_size: .; v_call: TRBV6-1; cdr3_nt: TGTGCCAGCAGTGTACTAGCGGTGAACACCGGGGAGCTGTTTTTT; cdr3_aa: CASSVLAVNTGELFF
j_call: TRBJ2-7; cdr3_length: 14; d_call: TRBD1; clone_size: .; v_call: TRBV7-9; cdr3_nt: TGTGCCAGCAGCCCCGATACAGGGGCCTACGAGCAGTACTTC; cdr3_aa: CASSPDTGAYEQYF
j_call: TRBJ2-3; cdr3_length: 17; d_call: TRBD2; clone_size: .; v_call: TRBV25-1; cdr3_nt: TGTGCCAGCAGTGATTCCCGACTAGCGGAAAACACAGATACGCAGTATTTT; cdr3_aa: CASSDSRLAENTDTQYF
j_call: TRBJ1-1; cdr3_length: 14; d_call: TRBD1; clone_size: .; v_call: TRBV7-2; cdr3_nt: TGTGCCAGCAGCAACCGGGACAGGGACACTGAAGCTTTCTTT; cdr3_aa: CASSNRDRDTEAFF
j_call: TRBJ1-1; cdr3_length: 13; d_call: .; clone_size: .; v_call: TRBV6-1; cdr3_nt: TGTGCCAGCAGTGGAGGACAGTACACTGAAGCTTTCTTT; cdr3_aa: CASSGGQYTEAFF
j_call: TRBJ2-3; cdr3_length: 16; d_call: TRBD2; clone_size: .; v_call: TRBV19; cdr3_nt: TGTGCCAGTAGTATTCCGGGAGCGGGGATCACAGATACGCAGTATTTT; cdr3_aa: CASSIPGAGITDTQYF
j_call: TRBJ1-5; cdr3_length: 14; d_call: .; clone_size: .; v_call: TRBV19; cdr3_nt: TGTGCCAGTAGTATTCCGGGTCCTTATCAGCCCCAGCATTTT; cdr3_aa: CASSIPGPYQPQHF
j_call: TRBJ1-3; cdr3_length: 15; d_call: .; clone_size: .; v_call: TRBV6-5; cdr3_nt: TGTGCCAGCAGTTACGGGGGCGGCTCTGGAAACACCATATATTTT; cdr3_aa: CASSYGGGSGNTIYF
j_call: TRBJ2-7; cdr3_length: 17; d_call: TRBD2; clone_size: .; v_call: TRBV5-5; cdr3_nt: TGTGCCAGCAGCTTGGGTTCCGGACTAGCTACCCCCTACGAGCAGTACTTC; cdr3_aa: CASSLGSGLATPYEQYF
j_call: TRBJ1-1; cdr3_length: 12; d_call: .; clone_size: .; v_call: TRBV7-3; cdr3_nt: TGTGCCAGCAGCGACAGAAACACTGAAGCTTTCTTT; cdr3_aa: CASSDRNTEAFF
j_call: TRBJ2-6; cdr3_length: 16; d_call: .; clone_size: .; v_call: TRBV5-4; cdr3_nt: TGTGCCAGCAGCCCGGGACTTTGGGCCGGGGCCAACGTCCTGACTTTC; cdr3_aa: CASSPGLWAGANVLTF
j_call: TRBJ2-2; cdr3_length: 16; d_call: TRBD2; clone_size: .; v_call: TRBV11-3; cdr3_nt: TGTGCCAGCTCCGGGACTAGCGGGAGTAGGGCCGGGGAGCTGTTTTTT; cdr3_aa: CASSGTSGSRAGELFF
j_call: TRBJ2-2; cdr3_length: 16; d_call: .; clone_size: .; v_call: TRBV7-9; cdr3_nt: TGTGCCAGCAGCCCAAGGATAGGGGAGAACACCGGGGAGCTGTTTTTT; cdr3_aa: CASSPRIGENTGELFF
j_call: TRBJ2-7; cdr3_length: 15; d_call: .; clone_size: .; v_call: TRBV19; cdr3_nt: TGTGCCAGTAGTATCCTGGCGGGCCGGATCTACGAGCAGTACTTC; cdr3_aa: CASSILAGRIYEQYF
j_call: TRBJ1-3; cdr3_length: 16; d_call: TRBD1; clone_size: .; v_call: TRBV18; cdr3_nt: TGTGCCAGCTCACCGCAGACAGGGGCGAGAGGAAACACCATATATTTT; cdr3_aa: CASSPQTGARGNTIYF
j_call: TRBJ2-1; cdr3_length: 12; d_call: .; clone_size: .; v_call: TRBV28; cdr3_nt: TGTGCCAGCTGGAGGGCTGGTAATGAGCAGTTCTTC; cdr3_aa: CASWRAGNEQFF
j_call: TRBJ1-2; cdr3_length: 14; d_call: .; clone_size: once; v_call: TRBV5-1; cdr3_nt: TGCGCCAGCAGCTCCCAGCGTGCTAACTATGGCTACACCTTC; cdr3_aa: CASSSQRANYGYTF
j_call: TRBJ2-5; cdr3_length: 16; d_call: .; clone_size: once; v_call: TRBV7-3; cdr3_nt: TGTGCCAGCAGCTTATCCGGGGCAGGGGTGAGCGAGACCCAGTACTTC; cdr3_aa: CASSLSGAGVSETQYF
j_call: TRBJ2-1; cdr3_length: 17; d_call: TRBD2; clone_size: few; v_call: TRBV19; cdr3_nt: TGTGCCAGTAGTTGGGGAGTAGCGGGGAGCTCCTACAATGAGCAGTTCTTC; cdr3_aa: CASSWGVAGSSYNEQFF
j_call: TRBJ1-1; cdr3_length: 13; d_call: .; clone_size: .; v_call: TRBV11-3; cdr3_nt: TGTGCCAGCAGCCCAACAGTGAACACTGAAGCTTTCTTT; cdr3_aa: CASSPTVNTEAFF
j_call: TRBJ1-6; cdr3_length: 16; d_call: .; clone_size: .; v_call: TRBV9; cdr3_nt: TGTGCCAGCAGCGGAAGGATGGGGGGCGGGAGTTCACCCCTCCACTTT; cdr3_aa: CASSGRMGGGSSPLHF
j_call: TRBJ1-1; cdr3_length: 16; d_call: .; clone_size: .; v_call: TRBV18; cdr3_nt: TGTGCCAGCTCACCACAGACAGTAACCTCGAACACTGAAGCTTTCTTT; cdr3_aa: CASSPQTVTSNTEAFF
j_call: TRBJ1-3; cdr3_length: 15; d_call: .; clone_size: .; v_call: TRBV28; cdr3_nt: TGTGCCAGCAGTACCCGACGGTACTCTGGAAACACCATATATTTT; cdr3_aa: CASSTRRYSGNTIYF
j_call: TRBJ2-1; cdr3_length: 13; d_call: .; clone_size: .; v_call: TRBV28; cdr3_nt: TGTGCCAGCAGGACCCGGTCGCGGAATGAGCAGTTCTTC; cdr3_aa: CASRTRSRNEQFF
j_call: TRBJ2-7; cdr3_length: 18; d_call: TRBD2; clone_size: .; v_call: TRBV11-3; cdr3_nt: TGTGCCAGCAGCTTTCAGGTTACTAGCGGGGGGGCCCCCTACGAGCAGTACTTC; cdr3_aa: CASSFQVTSGGAPYEQYF
j_call: TRBJ2-1; cdr3_length: 14; d_call: .; clone_size: .; v_call: TRBV7-9; cdr3_nt: TGTGCCAGCAGCTCCAGAAGCTCCTACAATGAGCAGTTCTTC; cdr3_aa: CASSSRSSYNEQFF
j_call: TRBJ2-6; cdr3_length: 16; d_call: TRBD1; clone_size: .; v_call: TRBV6-6; cdr3_nt: TGTGCCAGCAGTTTAGGACAGGGGTCTGGGGCCAACGTCCTGACTTTC; cdr3_aa: CASSLGQGSGANVLTF
j_call: TRBJ2-7; cdr3_length: 15; d_call: .; clone_size: .; v_call: TRBV9; cdr3_nt: TGTGCCAGCAGCGTAGCCGGGGAGAGCTCCTACGAGCAGTACTTC; cdr3_aa: CASSVAGESSYEQYF
j_call: TRBJ2-2; cdr3_length: 13; d_call: .; clone_size: .; v_call: TRBV7-8; cdr3_nt: TGTGCCAGCAGCTTAGGGCGCGGCGGGGAGCTGTTTTTT; cdr3_aa: CASSLGRGGELFF
j_call: TRBJ2-7; cdr3_length: 12; d_call: TRBD1; clone_size: once; v_call: TRBV30; cdr3_nt: TGTGCCTGGACCAACAGGGGGCAGGGGCAGTACTTC; cdr3_aa: CAWTNRGQGQYF
j_call: TRBJ2-3; cdr3_length: 13; d_call: .; clone_size: .; v_call: TRBV7-8; cdr3_nt: TGTGCCAGCAGCTTTTCAGATCCAGATACGCAGTATTTT; cdr3_aa: CASSFSDPDTQYF
j_call: TRBJ2-7; cdr3_length: 13; d_call: .; clone_size: .; v_call: TRBV27; cdr3_nt: TGTGCCAGCGCTCCCGACCCAGCTTACGAGCAGTACTTC; cdr3_aa: CASAPDPAYEQYF
j_call: TRBJ2-2; cdr3_length: 16; d_call: TRBD1; clone_size: .; v_call: TRBV19; cdr3_nt: TGTGCCAGTAGACCCGCCGGGACAGGGGGGACCGGGGAGCTGTTTTTT; cdr3_aa: CASRPAGTGGTGELFF
j_call: TRBJ2-2; cdr3_length: 15; d_call: TRBD2; clone_size: .; v_call: TRBV6-4; cdr3_nt: TGTGCCAGCAGTGAGACTAGCGGTAACACCGGGGAGCTGTTTTTT; cdr3_aa: CASSETSGNTGELFF
j_call: TRBJ2-7; cdr3_length: 14; d_call: TRBD1; clone_size: .; v_call: TRBV2; cdr3_nt: TGTGCCAGCGCTACGACAGGGGGCGGCTACGAGCAGTACTTC; cdr3_aa: CASATTGGGYEQYF
j_call: TRBJ2-3; cdr3_length: 14; d_call: .; clone_size: .; v_call: TRBV5-6; cdr3_nt: TGTGCCAGCATGGGCAGCCCTGTGGTGGATACGCAGTATTTT; cdr3_aa: CASMGSPVVDTQYF
j_call: TRBJ2-7; cdr3_length: 13; d_call: .; clone_size: .; v_call: TRBV4-1; cdr3_nt: TGCGCCAGCAGCCCTACAGGTTCCTACGAGCAGTACTTC; cdr3_aa: CASSPTGSYEQYF
j_call: TRBJ2-2; cdr3_length: 19; d_call: TRBD2; clone_size: few; v_call: TRBV4-1; cdr3_nt: TGCGCCAGCAGCCAAGGACTAGCGGGGGGAATTGCGAACACCGGGGAGCTGTTTTTT; cdr3_aa: CASSQGLAGGIANTGELFF
j_call: TRBJ2-3; cdr3_length: 14; d_call: .; clone_size: .; v_call: TRBV5-1; cdr3_nt: TGCGCCAGCAGCTTGGCGGACAGCTCAGATACGCAGTATTTT; cdr3_aa: CASSLADSSDTQYF
j_call: TRBJ2-7; cdr3_length: 15; d_call: TRBD1; clone_size: .; v_call: TRBV7-9; cdr3_nt: TGTGCCAGCAGCTTAGGGACAGGGGTCTCCTACGAGCAGTACTTC; cdr3_aa: CASSLGTGVSYEQYF
j_call: TRBJ2-3; cdr3_length: 13; d_call: .; clone_size: few; v_call: TRBV25-1; cdr3_nt: TGTGCCAGCAGCGCGGGGAACACAGATACGCAGTATTTT; cdr3_aa: CASSAGNTDTQYF
j_call: TRBJ2-5; cdr3_length: 15; d_call: .; clone_size: .; v_call: TRBV11-2; cdr3_nt: TGTGCCAGCAGCTTAGTTGGGGTGACTGGCGAGACCCAGTACTTC; cdr3_aa: CASSLVGVTGETQYF
j_call: TRBJ2-5; cdr3_length: 13; d_call: .; clone_size: .; v_call: TRBV28; cdr3_nt: TGTGCCAGCAGTATACACAGGGATGAGACCCAGTACTTC; cdr3_aa: CASSIHRDETQYF
j_call: TRBJ2-1; cdr3_length: 14; d_call: .; clone_size: .; v_call: TRBV5-1; cdr3_nt: TGCGCCAGCAGCTTCAGCGGACCCTACAATGAGCAGTTCTTC; cdr3_aa: CASSFSGPYNEQFF
j_call: TRBJ2-2; cdr3_length: 16; d_call: .; clone_size: .; v_call: TRBV7-9; cdr3_nt: TGTGCCAGCAGCTTAGGGGTAGACAGTTACACCGGGGAGCTGTTTTTT; cdr3_aa: CASSLGVDSYTGELFF
j_call: TRBJ2-6; cdr3_length: 14; d_call: .; clone_size: .; v_call: TRBV9; cdr3_nt: TGTGCCAGCAGCTCGAGATCTGGGGCCAACGTCCTGACTTTC; cdr3_aa: CASSSRSGANVLTF
j_call: TRBJ2-5; cdr3_length: 14; d_call: TRBD1; clone_size: .; v_call: TRBV6-1; cdr3_nt: TGTGCCAGCAGCCTGGACAGGGCAATAGAGACCCAGTACTTC; cdr3_aa: CASSLDRAIETQYF
j_call: TRBJ2-2; cdr3_length: 16; d_call: TRBD1; clone_size: .; v_call: TRBV5-1; cdr3_nt: TGCGCCAGCAGCCCCCGACAGGGGGCGCAAGGCGGGGAGCTGTTTTTT; cdr3_aa: CASSPRQGAQGGELFF
j_call: TRBJ1-5; cdr3_length: 13; d_call: .; clone_size: .; v_call: TRBV6-6; cdr3_nt: TGTGCCAGCAAGGGAGGGGGGAGTCAGCCCCAGCATTTT; cdr3_aa: CASKGGGSQPQHF
j_call: TRBJ2-7; cdr3_length: 15; d_call: TRBD1; clone_size: .; v_call: TRBV12-5; cdr3_nt: TGTGCTAGTGGTTTGGTAGGGGGCACGGTGGGCGAGCAGTACTTC; cdr3_aa: CASGLVGGTVGEQYF
j_call: TRBJ2-1; cdr3_length: 16; d_call: .; clone_size: .; v_call: TRBV18; cdr3_nt: TGTGCCAGCTCACCCCCGGGAACTAGCTCCTACAATGAGCAGTTCTTC; cdr3_aa: CASSPPGTSSYNEQFF
j_call: TRBJ2-1; cdr3_length: 19; d_call: .; clone_size: .; v_call: TRBV11-2; cdr3_nt: TGTGCCAGCAGCTCTTTAGAGGGGGGGCCCACCTCATCCTACAATGAGCAGTTCTTC; cdr3_aa: CASSSLEGGPTSSYNEQFF
j_call: TRBJ2-2; cdr3_length: 17; d_call: .; clone_size: .; v_call: TRBV4-1; cdr3_nt: TGCGCCAGCAGCCTTTCGCCAGTGGAAGTTAACACCGGGGAGCTGTTTTTT; cdr3_aa: CASSLSPVEVNTGELFF
j_call: TRBJ1-2; cdr3_length: 14; d_call: TRBD1; clone_size: .; v_call: TRBV30; cdr3_nt: TGTGCCTGGAGGCTGACAGGGGGTGGCTATGGCTACACCTTC; cdr3_aa: CAWRLTGGGYGYTF
j_call: TRBJ1-1; cdr3_length: 13; d_call: .; clone_size: .; v_call: TRBV7-3; cdr3_nt: TGTGCCAGCAGCTTAAAGGGGGGGACTGAAGCTTTCTTT; cdr3_aa: CASSLKGGTEAFF